These 29 T cell receptor beta chains originate from one sample sequenced in a study of Ad26.COV2.S vaccination and SARS-CoV-2 variants. The treatment here: approximately 18 received Ad26.COV2.S at low or high dose, single or two shots; several received placebo; per-sample allocation not given. Day 63 after the first vaccine or placebo injection was the time point for sampling. The repertoire was sequenced with immunoSEQ multiplex PCR; TCRdb's copy has only in-frame clones and lacks some. The sample has about 420,000 clones, roughly 90% seen once; the top ten hold around 3.6%. The specimen comprised peripheral blood, sampled in a trial of Ad26.COV2.S vaccine versus placebo. The source is a person aged 18-60 years who received the Ad26.COV2.S COVID-19 vaccine or a placebo.

This clone has just a few counts. V is TRBV24-1 and J is TRBJ1-5; no clear D gene. The V gene's germline CDR1 is KGHDR and CDR2 SFDVKD. The CDR3 runs 13 residues. Trimming removed 5 bases from V and 3 bases from J, with 7 bases in between. This chain's CDR3 is CATSAGLNQPQHF. CDR3 coding DNA: TGTGCCACCAGTGCAGGCCTCAATCAGCCCCAGCATTTT.

The rearrangement joins TRBV6-5 to TRBJ1-6; TRBD1 might be the D (5 bases). V lost 0 bases, J lost 11 bases, and 11 bases lay in between. CDR1 and CDR2 from the germline V gene are MNHEY and SVGAGI. The CDR3 is 14 residues long. CDR3 residues: CASSYSPGIPPLHF. For the CDR3, the DNA is TGTGCCAGCAGTTACTCCCCAGGGATTCCACCCCTCCACTTT.

The chain joins TRBV11-2 to TRBJ1-5; unclear D gene. V was pared by 6 bases and J by 3 bases, with 6 bases between. Germline CDR1 reads SGHAT; CDR2 reads FQNNGV. The CDR3 is 12 amino acids. The CDR3 reads CASRYYNQPQHF. The CDR3 region has the DNA TGTGCCAGCAGATACTACAATCAGCCCCAGCATTTT.

The V and J genes are TRBV6-5 and TRBJ2-3; D is possibly TRBD2 (5 bases). The CDR3 has 14 residues. The V gene's germline CDR1 is MNHEY and CDR2 SVGAGI. V lost 8 bases to trimming and J lost 3 bases, with 15 bases between them. The CDR3 DNA is TGTGCCAGCTCCGGACTTAGTGGTACAGATACGCAGTATTTT. The encoded protein is CASSGLSGTDTQYF.

The rearrangement uses TRBV2 and TRBJ1-5; D gene unclear. V shed 6 bases and J shed 1 base, with 19 bases lying between them. The CDR3 runs 17 residues. Per germline, CDR1 SNHLY and CDR2 FYNNEI. CDR3 region: CASRDTGVLGSNQPQHF. In nucleotides, the CDR3 is TGTGCCAGCAGAGACACCGGGGTCTTAGGCAGCAATCAGCCCCAGCATTTT.

V usage is TRBV19 and J usage is TRBJ1-2; tentatively, D is TRBD1 (5 bases). The germline CDR1 and CDR2 sequences are LNHDA and SQIVND (reference sequence). CDR3 size: 14 residues. Trimming took off 3 bases at V and 2 bases at J, with 10 bases between the two ends. CDR3 loop: CASSMGGANYGYTF. Written as DNA, the CDR3 is TGTGCCAGTAGTATGGGGGGAGCCAACTATGGCTACACCTTC.

The gene calls are TRBV9 and TRBJ2-1, with 9 bases matching TRBD2. The germline CDR1 and CDR2 sequences are SGDLS and YYNGEE. The trim removed 3 bases at V and 8 bases at J, leaving 15 bases unmatched. The CDR3 is 17 amino acids. The DNA for the CDR3 is TGTGCCAGCAGCGCAAAGTCACTAAGCGGGGGGTTCTATGAGCAGTTCTTC. Protein product: CASSAKSLSGGFYEQFF.

V usage is TRBV9 and J usage is TRBJ2-2; D could derive from TRBD1 or TRBD2 (5 bases each). Trimming cost V 0 bases and J 7 bases, with 13 bases left between them. Germline CDR1 SGDLS, CDR2 YYNGEE. This CDR3 contains 15 residues. The CDR3 spells CASSVAGGGVGELFF. CDR3 nucleotides: TGTGCCAGCAGCGTAGCAGGTGGGGGAGTCGGGGAGCTGTTTTTT.

The chain employs TRBV28 and TRBJ2-1; D is unresolved. V was cut by 6 bases and J by 10 bases, with 10 bases left in between. This CDR3 comprises 11 residues. Germline V gene sequence: CDR1 MDHEN, CDR2 SYDVKM. The CDR3 nucleotides are TGTGCCAGCAGAGGTTACGGCGAGCAGTTCTTC. Translated: CASRGYGEQFF.

This rearrangement joins TRBV7-2 to TRBJ2-7, with 12 bases matching TRBD1. Germline V gene sequence: CDR1 SGHTA, CDR2 FQGNSA. Trimming cost V 5 bases and J 0 bases; bases outside gene matches: 14. CDR3 length equals 19 residues. Here the CDR3 DNA reads TGTGCCAGCAGCCTACGGGACAGGGGGCTTTCACAACTCTCCTACGAGCAGTACTTC. Amino acid sequence: CASSLRDRGLSQLSYEQYF.

The chain uses TRBV7-6 and TRBJ2-1, with a tentative D call TRBD2 (5 bases). Germline V lookup: CDR1 SGHVS, CDR2 FNYEAQ. Trimming removed 0 bases at V and 8 bases at J, with 17 bases between. This CDR3 region has 16 residues. This CDR3 reads CASSLAPGNAGDEQFF. In nucleotides, the CDR3 is TGTGCCAGCAGCTTAGCCCCGGGAAACGCGGGCGATGAGCAGTTCTTC.

The rearrangement joins TRBV7-9 to TRBJ1-3; D is undetermined. With 5 bases removed from V and 2 bases from J, the gap between germline ends came to 1 base. Germline CDR1 is SEHNR and CDR2 is FQNEAQ (reference sequence). The CDR3 is 11 amino acids. The CDR3 loop is CASSPGNTIYF. The CDR3 DNA sequence: TGTGCCAGCAGCCCTGGAAACACCATATATTTT.

The chain joins TRBV29-1 to TRBJ2-1, with TRBD2 identical over 9 bases. Per germline, CDR1 SQVTM and CDR2 ANQGSEA. V lost 5 bases to trimming and J lost 2 bases; unmatched junction nucleotides: 10. There are 16 residues in the CDR3. The CDR3 region is CSVLGGGARTYNEQFF. The CDR3 bases are TGCAGCGTTCTGGGCGGGGGGGCCCGTACCTACAATGAGCAGTTCTTC.

The chain employs TRBV11-2 and TRBJ1-4, with D maybe TRBD1 (5 bases). CDR3 length: 18 amino acids. Trimming removed 2 bases at V and 5 bases at J, with 21 bases between. The V gene's germline CDR1 is SGHAT and CDR2 FQNNGV. In nucleotides, the CDR3 is TGTGCCAGCAGCTTAAAAAAAACCGGGGCAGGGAAGAATGAAAAACTGTTTTTT. Residues: CASSLKKTGAGKNEKLFF.

The gene calls are TRBV7-2 and TRBJ2-7; tentative D call: TRBD2 (7 bases). The V gene lost 5 bases and the J gene lost 0 bases, with 14 bases spanning the gap. The CDR3 extends over 15 amino acids. CDR1 SGHTA and CDR2 FQGNSA come from the germline V gene. The CDR3 sequence: CASSGGAGSSYEQYF. DNA for the CDR3: TGTGCCAGCAGCGGGGGGGCAGGAAGCTCCTACGAGCAGTACTTC.

This clone is a singleton in its sample. CDR3 sequence: CASSPQGALGGYTF. In nucleotides, the CDR3 is TGTGCCAGCAGTCCTCAGGGGGCGCTCGGTGGCTACACCTTC. The chain links TRBV6-5 to TRBJ1-2; TRBD1 agrees at 8 bases. V dropped 5 bases and J dropped 7; count of bases not matched to a gene: 9. The CDR3 runs to 14 residues. CDR1 MNHEY and CDR2 SVGAGI come from the germline V gene.

The rearrangement uses TRBV30 and TRBJ1-3; tentatively, D is TRBD1 (5 bases). Trimming took off 3 bases at V and 0 bases at J, with 12 bases between the two ends. This CDR3 is built from 15 residues. Germline V gene lookup returns CDR1 GTSNPN and CDR2 SVGIG (reference sequence). The CDR3 sequence: CAWRGDGFSGNTIYF. In nucleotides, the CDR3 is TGTGCCTGGAGAGGGGACGGCTTCTCTGGAAACACCATATATTTT. Drawing the rest from reference TRBV30 and TRBJ1-3, the complete variable domain is SQTIHQWPATLVQPVGSPLSLECTVEGTSNPNLYWYRQAAGRGLQLLFYSVGIGQISSEVPQNLSASRPQDRQFILSSKKLLLSDSGFYLCAWRGDGFSGNTIYFGEGSWLTVV.

V and J are TRBV6-5 and TRBJ1-2; the D gene is possibly TRBD1 (5 bases). The length of the CDR3 is 14 residues. Trimming left V 7 bases short and J 2 bases short, with 14 bases between. The germline V gene encodes CDR1 MNHEY and CDR2 SVGAGI. CDR3 sequence reads: CASNNGQGNYGYTF. In DNA form, the CDR3 reads TGTGCCAGCAACAACGGGCAGGGAAACTATGGCTACACCTTC.

The rearrangement joins TRBV7-2 to TRBJ2-5; 8 bases are shared with TRBD1. The CDR3 sequence is 15 residues long. V was pared by 2 bases and J by 5 bases, with 7 bases of the junction left unmatched. Germline assignment: CDR1 SGHTA and CDR2 FQGNSA. The CDR3 region is CASSLNGGQAETQYF. The CDR3 DNA follows: TGTGCCAGCAGCTTAAACGGGGGACAGGCGGAGACCCAGTACTTC.

CDR3 in DNA: TGCGCCAGCAGCCCAGGCGAGACCCTTCAAGAGACCCAGTACTTC. Encoded protein: CASSPGETLQETQYF. The rearrangement uses TRBV4-1 and TRBJ2-5; the D is unclear. CDR1 is MGHRA and CDR2 is YSYEKL in the germline V gene. The V end was cut by 4 bases, the J end by 2 bases, with 14 bases between. The CDR3 contains 15 residues.

This chain links TRBV6-5 with TRBJ2-3, with D uncertain. This CDR3 contains 15 residues. Trimming removed 2 bases from V and 2 bases from J, with 11 bases in between. The germline V gene encodes CDR1 MNHEY and CDR2 SVGAGI. CDR3 residues: CASSYEVGNTDTQYF. The CDR3, as DNA: TGTGCCAGCAGTTACGAGGTGGGGAACACAGATACGCAGTATTTT.

The rearrangement joins TRBV6-4 to TRBJ1-1; D is unresolved. CDR3 size: 14 residues. The germline V and J ends were trimmed by 8 bases and 1 base, with 14 bases remaining between them. The V gene's germline CDR1 is MRHNA and CDR2 SNTAGT. CDR3 sequence (DNA): TGTGCCAGCCGCCTGACGGCAGGGAACACTGAAGCTTTCTTT. Translating it yields CASRLTAGNTEAFF.

Points on this clone: The sample has other DNA sequences that encode this CDR3 too. The chain combines TRBV5-1 with TRBJ1-6; D remains ambiguous. The CDR3 runs 12 residues. V shed 0 bases and J shed 7 bases, with 2 bases lying between them. Germline V CDR1 and CDR2: SGHRS, YFSETQ. CDR3 bases: TGCGCCAGCAGCTTGGGCAATTCACCCCTCCACTTT. Its protein product is CASSLGNSPLHF.

This chain joins TRBV30 and TRBJ2-2; 8 nucleotides line up with TRBD1. CDR3 length equals 14 residues. V trimming: 3 bases; J trimming: 1 base; junction bases outside the gene matches: 1. Germline-derived CDR1 and CDR2 are GTSNPN and SVGIG (reference sequence). CDR3 sequence: CAWRTGVNTGELFF. The CDR3 bases are TGTGCCTGGAGGACAGGGGTGAACACCGGGGAGCTGTTTTTT.

This sequence joins TRBV7-8 and TRBJ2-7; 8 bases are shared with TRBD1. The CDR3 has 15 residues. Germline lookup yields CDR1 SGHVS and CDR2 FQNEAQ. J gave up 4 bases and V 3 bases, and 8 bases lay outside the gene matches. The CDR3 loop reads CASSFGTGRFYEQYF. CDR3 coding DNA: TGTGCCAGCAGCTTCGGGACAGGTCGCTTTTACGAGCAGTACTTC. The variable domain in full, completed from reference TRBV7-8 and TRBJ2-7, reads GAGVSQSPRYKVAKRGQDVALRCDPISGHVSLFWYQQALGQGPEFLTYFQNEAQLDKSGLPSDRFFAERPEGSVSTLKIQRTQQEDSAVYLCASSFGTGRFYEQYFGPGTRLTVT.

The V and J genes are TRBV20-1 and TRBJ2-3, with 15 positions matching TRBD2. Germline V lookup: CDR1 DFQATT, CDR2 SNEGSKA (reference sequence). The CDR3 runs to 19 residues. Unmatched junction bases numbered 12, after V lost 3 bases and J lost 2 bases. CDR3 amino acids: CSASLPGLAGGIFTDTQYF. The CDR3 nucleotides are TGCAGTGCTAGTCTACCGGGACTAGCGGGGGGAATTTTCACAGATACGCAGTATTTT.

The chain combines TRBV27 with TRBJ2-5, with D hard to call. The CDR3 is made up of 15 amino acids. Germline loops: CDR1 MNHEY, CDR2 SMNVEV (reference sequence). Trimming took off 3 bases at V and 3 bases at J, with 14 bases between the two ends. In nucleotides, the CDR3 is TGTGCCAGCAGTTTTGGTGTTGGGCTTGAAGAGACCCAGTACTTC. This translates into CASSFGVGLEETQYF.

The chain carries TRBV14 and TRBJ1-4; D is possibly TRBD1 (6 bases). The V and J ends lost 2 bases and 7 bases respectively, with 14 bases between them. The CDR3 contains 15 residues. The germline gives CDR1 SGHDN, CDR2 FVKESK. The CDR3 spells CASSQFLGGSEKLFF. CDR3 nucleotides: TGTGCCAGCAGCCAATTCCTGGGGGGCAGTGAAAAACTGTTTTTT.

The rearrangement uses TRBV14 and TRBJ2-3; 10 nucleotides align to TRBD1. The germline gives CDR1 SGHDN, CDR2 FVKESK. J was trimmed by 6 bases and V by 3 bases; bases with no gene match: 15. The length of the CDR3 is 18 residues. The CDR3: CASSHRDRGFHGDDTQYF. As DNA, the CDR3 is TGTGCCAGCAGCCACCGGGACAGGGGATTCCACGGGGATGATACGCAGTATTTT.